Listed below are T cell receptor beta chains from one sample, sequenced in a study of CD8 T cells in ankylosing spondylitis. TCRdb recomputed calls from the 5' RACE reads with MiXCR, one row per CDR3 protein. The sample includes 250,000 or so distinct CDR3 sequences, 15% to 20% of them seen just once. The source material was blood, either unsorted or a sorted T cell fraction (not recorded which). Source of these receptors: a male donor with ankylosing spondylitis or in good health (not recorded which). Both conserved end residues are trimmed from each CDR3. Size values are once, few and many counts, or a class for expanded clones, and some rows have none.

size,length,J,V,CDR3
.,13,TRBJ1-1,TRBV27,ASYPIGTGSTEAF
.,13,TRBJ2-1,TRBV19,ASSIVSGTSNEQF
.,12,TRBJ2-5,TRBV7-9,ASSSYQGQETQY
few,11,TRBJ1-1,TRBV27,ASRQGAFTEAF
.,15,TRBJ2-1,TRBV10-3,AISDLRLADSYNEQF
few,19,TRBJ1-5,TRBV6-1,ASSQRVARTAIQRFNQPQH
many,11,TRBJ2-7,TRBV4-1,ASSQGGGYEQY
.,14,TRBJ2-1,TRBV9,ASSVGTGFTYNEQF
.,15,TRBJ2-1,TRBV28,ASSSLTSGKVYNEQF
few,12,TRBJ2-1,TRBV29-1,SARREASYNEQF
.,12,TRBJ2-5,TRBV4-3,ASSQRGGGGTQY
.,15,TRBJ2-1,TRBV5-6,ASSQVGASGPYNEQF
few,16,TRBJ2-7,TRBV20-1,SARDLGRSDLSPYEQY
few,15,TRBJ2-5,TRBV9,ASSLSGAWGAQETQY
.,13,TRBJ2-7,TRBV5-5,ASSLGGRASYEQY
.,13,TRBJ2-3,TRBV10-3,AISDRDESGDTQY
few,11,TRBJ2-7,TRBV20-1,SARTGGNYEQY
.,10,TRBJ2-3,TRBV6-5,ASSLPGATQY
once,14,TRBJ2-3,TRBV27,ASSTKGAVSTDTQY
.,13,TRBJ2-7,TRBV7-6,ASSLVGTGSDEQY
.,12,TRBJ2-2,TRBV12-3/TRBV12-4,ASSPSENTGELF
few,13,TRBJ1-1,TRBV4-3,ASSQDTQMNTEAF
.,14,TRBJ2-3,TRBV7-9,ASSHSGTHYTDTQY
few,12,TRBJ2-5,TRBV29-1,SVEWDTFQETQY
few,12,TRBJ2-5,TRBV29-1,SVEEVGVEETQY
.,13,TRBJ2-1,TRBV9,ASSPPRTPYNEQF
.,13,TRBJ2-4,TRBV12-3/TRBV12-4,ASSPEQDRGNIQY
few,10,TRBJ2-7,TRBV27,ASGTSSYEQY
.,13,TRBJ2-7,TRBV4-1,ASSQDPTDSYEQY
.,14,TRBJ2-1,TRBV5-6,ASSMPGLAGANEQF
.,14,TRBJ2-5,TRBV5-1,ASSSGLAAYQETQY
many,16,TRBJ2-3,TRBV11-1,ASSLAVVVAGGADTQY
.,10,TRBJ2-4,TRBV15,ATSRGIDIQY
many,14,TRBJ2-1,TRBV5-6,ASSAGGQISRYEQF
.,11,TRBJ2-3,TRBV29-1,SVETDSTDTQY
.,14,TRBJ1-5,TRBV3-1,ASSQGFGGANQPQH
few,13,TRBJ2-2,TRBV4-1,ASSPSAGGTGELF
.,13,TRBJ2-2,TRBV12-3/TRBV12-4,ASSTPDRGTGELF
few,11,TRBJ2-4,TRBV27,ASTASWGNIQY
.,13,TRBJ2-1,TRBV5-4,ASSFPGTSNNEQF
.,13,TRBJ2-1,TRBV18,ASSPDQRHSNEQF
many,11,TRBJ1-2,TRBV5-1,ASSFSGSYGYT
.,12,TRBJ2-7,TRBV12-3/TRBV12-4,ASSFVGGTYEQY
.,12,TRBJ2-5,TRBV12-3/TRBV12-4,ASSFTSSSVTQY
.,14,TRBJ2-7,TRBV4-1,ASSQVSGGLSYEQY
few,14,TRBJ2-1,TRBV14,ASSQDGQGAYNEQF
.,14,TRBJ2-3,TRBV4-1,ASSQEAASGAYTQY
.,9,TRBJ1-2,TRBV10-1,ASSVPMGYT
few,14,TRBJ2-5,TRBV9,ASSSQTSGSWETQY
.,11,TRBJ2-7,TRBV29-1,SVVPSGAYEQY
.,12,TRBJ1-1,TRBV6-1,ASMEGGVNTEAF
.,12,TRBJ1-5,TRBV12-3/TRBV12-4,ASSLVGVNQPQH
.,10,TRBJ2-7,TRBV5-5,ASRQGTYEQY
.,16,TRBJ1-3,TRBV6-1,ASSDAPKVLSPGNTIY
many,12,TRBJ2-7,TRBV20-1,SARDGRGTYEQY
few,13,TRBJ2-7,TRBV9,ASSYRGGQGDEQY
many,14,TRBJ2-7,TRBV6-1,ASSLTSRLVPYEQY
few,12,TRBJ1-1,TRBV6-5,ASSYSGGGTEAF
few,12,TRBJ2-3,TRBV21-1,ASSKAARAAVEY